This is a list of T cell receptor beta chains from one sample in a study of blood T cell repertoires in COVID-19. Profiling relied on immunoSEQ multiplex PCR, and the TCRdb table lists in-frame clones only, not all of them. The sample holds 150,000 to 200,000 clones, 84% seen once. The specimen was PBMCs or T cells enriched from blood (not recorded which). These receptors all stem from a woman aged 45-65 years who had recovered from COVID-19. Each CDR3 is given with its conserved first and last residue. A D gene is named only where the DNA matches it firmly. Expanded clones are given a class, and other clones once, few, many or no size at all.

CDR3,DNA,V,D,size,J
CSVWTGDLFSYTIYF,TGCAGCGTGTGGACAGGGGATCTGTTCAGTTACACCATATATTTT,TRBV29-1,TRBD1,.,TRBJ1-3
CASTTAGGHLEQFF,TGTGCCAGCACGACGGCGGGAGGGCATCTTGAGCAGTTCTTC,TRBV6-5,TRBD2,.,TRBJ2-1
CASSPIPGQGDEKLFF,TGTGCCAGCTCACCGATTCCGGGACAGGGGGATGAAAAACTGTTTTTT,TRBV18,TRBD1,.,TRBJ1-4
CASSYLGQGWDGYTF,TGTGCCAGCAGTTACCTCGGACAGGGTTGGGATGGCTACACCTTC,TRBV6-2/TRBV6-3,TRBD1,.,TRBJ1-2
CASSVALSRQVPYNEQFF,TGTGCCAGCAGCGTAGCTTTAAGTCGGCAGGTCCCCTACAATGAGCAGTTCTTC,TRBV9,.,.,TRBJ2-1
CASSPGQASPLHF,TGTGCCAGCAGCCCGGGACAGGCCTCACCCCTCCACTTT,TRBV7-2,TRBD1,.,TRBJ1-6
CASSQESQSYEQYF,TGCGCCAGCAGCCAAGAGTCCCAATCCTACGAGCAGTACTTC,TRBV4-1,.,.,TRBJ2-7
CASSPTGGNTEAFF,TGTGCCAGCAGTCCGACAGGGGGTAACACTGAAGCTTTCTTT,TRBV28,TRBD1,.,TRBJ1-1
CASSDRTGPRSGNTIYF,TGTGCCAGCTCAGACCGGACAGGGCCCCGTTCTGGAAACACCATATATTTT,TRBV18,TRBD1,.,TRBJ1-3
CAGRDRDRPQHF,TGCGCCGGCCGGGACAGGGATCGACCCCAGCATTTT,TRBV10-1,TRBD1,.,TRBJ1-5
CASSPSTDTQYF,TGTGCCAGCAGTCCGAGCACAGATACGCAGTATTTT,TRBV7-2,.,.,TRBJ2-3
CASNQLGGPPNEQFF,TGTGCCAGCAACCAACTGGGAGGGCCTCCAAATGAGCAGTTCTTC,TRBV11-3,TRBD2,.,TRBJ2-1
CASSSGFRGNTIYF,TGTGCCAGCAGTTCGGGTTTCCGCGGAAACACCATATATTTT,TRBV6-5,.,.,TRBJ1-3
CASSLFRSRENTEAFF,TGTGCCAGCAGCTTATTTAGGTCCAGGGAGAACACTGAAGCTTTCTTT,TRBV7-9,.,.,TRBJ1-1
CATSQTGADTQYF,TGTGCCACCAGTCAGACAGGGGCCGATACGCAGTATTTT,TRBV24-1,TRBD1,.,TRBJ2-3
CASSPEGGGATDTQYF,TGTGCCAGCAGTCCTGAGGGCGGGGGGGCCACAGATACGCAGTATTTT,TRBV2,TRBD2,many,TRBJ2-3
CASSRGPNSPLHF,TGTGCCAGCAGTCGAGGTCCTAATTCACCCCTCCACTTT,TRBV9,.,few,TRBJ1-6
CAISGTGENSPLHF,TGTGCCATCAGTGGGACAGGGGAAAATTCACCCCTCCACTTT,TRBV10-3,TRBD1,.,TRBJ1-6
CSVQGASNSYEQYF,TGCAGCGTTCAGGGGGCATCTAACTCCTACGAGCAGTACTTC,TRBV29-1,TRBD1,.,TRBJ2-7
CASSVDSGGASTDTQYF,TGTGCCAGCAGCGTAGATAGCGGGGGGGCTAGCACAGATACGCAGTATTTT,TRBV9,TRBD2,.,TRBJ2-3
CASSFGGIDYNEQFF,TGTGCCAGCAGTTTCGGGGGAATTGACTACAATGAGCAGTTCTTC,TRBV27,.,.,TRBJ2-1
CASSFYSTGELFF,TGTGCCAGCAGTTTCTATTCCACCGGGGAGCTGTTTTTT,TRBV12-3/TRBV12-4,.,.,TRBJ2-2
CASSQDIPGRSTDTQYF,TGCGCCAGCAGCCAAGATATTCCAGGCAGAAGCACAGATACGCAGTATTTT,TRBV4-1,.,.,TRBJ2-3
CASSQSGGGYGYTF,TGTGCCAGCAGCCAATCGGGTGGAGGCTATGGCTACACCTTC,TRBV3-1/TRBV3-2,.,.,TRBJ1-2
CASSDRVVEQYF,TGTGCCAGCAGTGACCGCGTTGTCGAGCAGTACTTC,TRBV2,.,few,TRBJ2-7
CASSGDRPMNTEAFF,TGCGCCAGCAGCGGGGACAGGCCCATGAACACTGAAGCTTTCTTT,TRBV5-1,TRBD1,.,TRBJ1-1
CATSRQYSTGNVYEQYF,TGTGCCACCAGCAGACAATACTCAACAGGGAATGTCTACGAGCAGTACTTC,TRBV15,.,once,TRBJ2-7
CASSFRGGSTGELFF,TGTGCCAGCAGCTTTCGGGGTGGGAGCACCGGGGAGCTGTTTTTT,TRBV7-2,.,.,TRBJ2-2
CASSDTGGNSPLHF,TGTGCCAGCAGTGATACGGGGGGAAATTCACCCCTCCACTTT,TRBV25-1,.,.,TRBJ1-6
CASSLGGGWDEQFF,TGTGCCAGCAGCCTAGGGGGGGGCTGGGATGAGCAGTTCTTC,TRBV2,.,.,TRBJ2-1
CASSPRLARDTGELFF,TGTGCCAGCTCACCACGGCTAGCGAGGGACACCGGGGAGCTGTTTTTT,TRBV18,.,once,TRBJ2-2
CASSKELGAFF,TGTGCCAGCAGCAAGGAACTAGGAGCTTTCTTT,TRBV21-1,.,many,TRBJ1-1
CASSLAGVYNEQFF,TGTGCCAGCAGCTTAGCGGGGGTATACAATGAGCAGTTCTTC,TRBV11-2,.,.,TRBJ2-1
CASSLPTSGGTGELFF,TGCGCCAGCAGCCTACCGACTAGCGGGGGTACCGGGGAGCTGTTTTTT,TRBV5-1,TRBD2,.,TRBJ2-2
CASSLGPSGNTIYF,TGTGCCAGCAGCTTAGGGCCCTCTGGAAACACCATATATTTT,TRBV7-9,.,.,TRBJ1-3
CASRPLDRGPQHF,TGTGCCAGCAGGCCCTTGGACAGGGGGCCCCAGCATTTT,TRBV6-5,TRBD1,.,TRBJ1-5
CASSSGTTQETQYF,TGTGCCAGCAGTAGCGGAACTACCCAAGAGACCCAGTACTTC,TRBV6-5,.,.,TRBJ2-5
CASSPPGSVQYF,TGTGCCAGCAGCCCCCCGGGGTCGGTTCAGTACTTC,TRBV2,.,.,TRBJ2-7
CASKTGGSLTNSPLHF,TGTGCCAGCAAGACGGGGGGCAGCTTGACCAATTCACCCCTCCACTTT,TRBV7-3,.,.,TRBJ1-6
CASSPWRGGPTDTQYF,TGTGCCAGCTCACCCTGGAGGGGGGGGCCCACAGATACGCAGTATTTT,TRBV18,.,.,TRBJ2-3
CSASVITGTTTSTDTQYF,TGCAGTGCTAGTGTGATCACCGGGACAACAACTAGCACAGATACGCAGTATTTT,TRBV20-1,.,.,TRBJ2-3
CASSGYGATVGQPQHF,TGTGCCAGCAGTGGATACGGAGCTACGGTTGGTCAGCCCCAGCATTTT,TRBV6-1,.,.,TRBJ1-5
CASSPLREAFF,TGTGCCAGCAGCCCTCTTCGGGAAGCTTTCTTT,TRBV7-9,.,.,TRBJ1-1
CSGMTGGTNTEAFF,TGCAGCGGGATGACAGGGGGCACGAACACTGAAGCTTTCTTT,TRBV29-1,TRBD1,.,TRBJ1-1
CASSELVGTYHYNEQFF,TGTGCCAGCAGTGAATTAGTTGGGACATACCACTACAATGAGCAGTTCTTC,TRBV25-1,.,.,TRBJ2-1
CASSRRGDTQYF,TGTGCCAGCAGCCGCCGGGGGGATACGCAGTATTTT,TRBV5-4,.,.,TRBJ2-3
CASSFSGTGLSPLHF,TGTGCCAGCAGTTTTTCCGGGACAGGCCTTTCACCCCTCCACTTT,TRBV27,TRBD1,few,TRBJ1-6
CASSLVPLRGNTEAFF,TGTGCCAGCAGCTTGGTCCCCCTTAGGGGGAACACTGAAGCTTTCTTT,TRBV5-8,.,.,TRBJ1-1
CSVPTKTGGAWTDTQYF,TGCAGCGTCCCTACTAAGACCGGGGGGGCTTGGACAGATACGCAGTATTTT,TRBV29-1,TRBD2,.,TRBJ2-3